This entry lists 12 T cell receptor beta chains sequenced from one sample in a study of shared clonotypes between healthy human individuals. The protocol was immunoSEQ multiplex PCR, while the TCRdb copy is restricted to in-frame clones and leaves out a portion. The table records around 2.5 million clones, approximately 94% of them present only once. The sequenced sample consisted of naive CD4+ T cells from PBMCs. Noted subset: CD45RA+ positively selected. The receptors were gathered from a man aged 18 to 30 in good health. Some clones in this sample may be carry-over from other donors' samples.

This clone has only one observation. This chain joins TRBV4-1 and TRBJ2-7; D may be TRBD1 (5 bases). In germline, CDR1 is MGHRA, CDR2 YSYEKL. This CDR3 region has 16 residues. The germline V and J ends were trimmed by 4 bases and 0 bases, with 16 bases remaining between them. CDR3 sequence: CASSLSDSSPSYEQYF. The CDR3 DNA reads as TGCGCCAGCAGCCTCTCCGACAGTTCTCCCTCCTACGAGCAGTACTTC.

This clone was picked up one time. The chain links TRBV11-2 to TRBJ1-2; TRBD1 matches at 8 bases. Losses at the gene ends were 2 bases for V and 4 bases for J; bases not matched to a gene: 3. Germline V gene lookup returns CDR1 SGHAT and CDR2 FQNNGV. The CDR3 contains 14 residues. The CDR3 sequence: CASSLTTGGYGYTF. CDR3 bases: TGTGCCAGCAGCTTAACTACAGGGGGCTATGGCTACACCTTC.

DNA of the CDR3: TGTGCCTGGAGCAGCGCCGATATCAGCACCATATATTTT. Translation gives CAWSSADISTIYF. The V call is TRBV30, the J call TRBJ1-3; D unresolved. The CDR3 loop spans 13 amino acids. CDR1 and CDR2 (germline): GTSNPN, SVGIG (reference sequence). Trimming stripped 3 bases from V and 9 bases from J, with 15 bases between.

The chain couples TRBV29-1 to TRBJ2-7, with 8 bases aligning to TRBD2. The CDR3 extends over 13 amino acids. CDR1 and CDR2 from the germline V gene are SQVTM and ANQGSEA. Losses at the gene ends were 6 bases for V and 3 bases for J; bases not matched to a gene: 7. The CDR3 is CSVVGSGIYEQYF. CDR3 DNA: TGCAGCGTGGTCGGTAGCGGGATCTACGAGCAGTACTTC.

The CDR3 DNA follows: TGTGCCAGTACCCCATCCCGACATCTGGGGGCAACTAATGAAAAACTGTTTTTT. Its translation: CASTPSRHLGATNEKLFF. The rearrangement uses TRBV19 and TRBJ1-4; D possibly corresponds to TRBD1 (5 bases). Trimming removed 7 bases from V and 0 bases from J, with 21 bases in between. This CDR3 is built from 18 residues. Germline CDR1 LNHDA, CDR2 SQIVND (reference sequence).

The V gene is TRBV11-1, the J gene TRBJ2-1; D perhaps matches TRBD2 (5 bases). Germline CDR1 SGHAT, CDR2 FQDESV (reference sequence). Trimming stripped 6 bases from V and 8 bases from J, with 11 bases between. This CDR3 is 12 amino acids long. The DNA for the CDR3 is TGTGCCAGCAGTTCTGGAGGTGATGAGCAGTTCTTC. Protein: CASSSGGDEQFF.

The chain has TRBV20-1 and TRBJ2-1; D unclear. CDR1 is DFQATT, CDR2 SNEGSKA, per germline (reference sequence). V lost 4 bases to trimming and J lost 6 bases, with 7 bases between them. The CDR3 spans 11 residues. The CDR3 region has the DNA TGCAGTGCTATGGCGATCAATGAGCAGTTCTTC. Encoded protein: CSAMAINEQFF.

The rearrangement uses TRBV7-3 and TRBJ2-3, with 8 bases fitting TRBD1. CDR1 SGHTA and CDR2 FQGTGA come from the germline V gene. There are 13 residues in the CDR3. V lost 3 bases and J lost 6; bases outside the gene matches: 2. In DNA, the CDR3 is TGTGCCAGCAGCTTTCGACAGGGGGATACGCAGTATTTT. Its protein is CASSFRQGDTQYF.

This clone came up once. The chain uses TRBV27 and TRBJ2-7; D possibly uses TRBD1 or TRBD2 (7 bases each). The V gene's germline CDR1 is MNHEY and CDR2 SMNVEV (reference sequence). The CDR3 is 13 residues long. Trimming cost V 6 bases and J 10 bases, with 19 bases left between them. The CDR3 loop is CASSPDRWGGQYF. DNA of the CDR3: TGTGCCAGCAGCCCGGACAGGTGGGGGGGACAGTACTTC.

V gene TRBV5-1 combines with J gene TRBJ2-1; 12 bases map to TRBD1. Germline CDR1 is SGHRS and CDR2 is YFSETQ. The CDR3 contains 18 residues. The ends lost 1 base at V and 8 bases at J; junction bases unmatched: 13. The CDR3 sequence is CASSLLPSGQGALDEQFF. Here the CDR3 DNA reads TGCGCCAGCAGCTTGCTCCCATCGGGACAGGGGGCGTTGGATGAGCAGTTCTTC.

In its sample, this clone was seen a few times. The genes are TRBV6-6 and TRBJ1-5; D unresolved. This CDR3 has 13 amino acids. Trimming took off 10 bases at V and 1 base at J, with 11 bases between the two ends. CDR1 is MNHNY, CDR2 SVGAGI, per germline (reference sequence). The CDR3 DNA is TGTGCCACCGGCCCCGGGAGCAATCAGCCCCAGCATTTT. The encoded protein is CATGPGSNQPQHF.

The rearrangement uses TRBV5-5 and TRBJ1-5; TRBD1 aligns across 10 bases. Germline loops: CDR1 SGHKS, CDR2 YYEKEE (reference sequence). V was clipped by 4 bases and J by 3 bases; unmatched bases: 4. The length of the CDR3 is 15 residues. This chain's CDR3 is CASSLRQGANQPQHF. The CDR3 DNA is TGTGCCAGCAGCCTGAGACAGGGGGCCAATCAGCCCCAGCATTTT. Full variable domain (remainder filled in from reference TRBV5-5 and TRBJ1-5): DAGVTQSPTHLIKTRGQQVTLRCSPISGHKSVSWYQQVLGQGPQFIFQYYEKEERGRGNFPDRFSARQFPNYSSELNVNALLLGDSALYLCASSLRQGANQPQHFGDGTRLSIL.